This TCR beta chain stems from a study of T-cell reconstitution after alpha-beta-depleted transplantation in children. Study-wide points: T cells produced anew were the main source of T-cell counts and diversity one year after transplant. Two months or so post-transplant, alpha-beta T cells reportedly derived from several hundred expanded graft clones. Recipient T cells and thymic progenitors that survived gave rise to the high TCRbeta diversity observed at day 60 in some patients.

The CDR3 extends over 14 amino acids. The V gene lost 3 bases and the J gene lost 3 bases, with 8 bases spanning the gap. Preparation of the TCRbeta library involved a method that used unique molecular identifiers. In TCRdb, the PCR reads were re-called with MiXCR into one record per CDR3 protein. The sample consists of 280,000 or so distinct CDR3 sequences, under 14% of them appearing once. Ten or more counts support this clonotype. Its target is unknown. The sequence derives from a male patient between 2 and 10 years old who had a stem cell transplant for chronic granulomatous disease, so the T cells may come from the graft donor. The input for sequencing was peripheral blood, taken 180 days after TCRalphabeta/CD19-depleted stem cell transplant. The chain uses TRBV12-3 or TRBV12-4 and TRBJ1-4; D is possibly TRBD1 (5 bases). The CDR3 region has the DNA TGTGCCAGCAGTTTTGGGACGCCTAATGAAAAACTGTTTTTT. Residues: CASSFGTPNEKLFF.